The 17 T cell receptor beta chains below come from one sample, sequenced in a study of PD-L1 blockade in urothelial cancer. Time point reported: peripheral blood 6 weeks after treatment start. Method: immunoSEQ multiplex PCR; TCRdb's copy keeps in-frame clones and lacks some. The table shows some 120,000 clones, with approximately 85% occurring only once. This specimen consisted of PBMCs, obtained around atezolizumab (anti-PD-L1) treatment. The receptor set was obtained from a man aged 50 to 60 with urothelial cancer.

The genes are TRBV28 and TRBJ1-6; D is unclear. Germline CDR1 reads MDHEN; CDR2 reads SYDVKM. The CDR3 is made up of 17 amino acids. V lost 5 bases, J lost 0 bases, and 14 bases lay in between. CDR3 nucleotide sequence: TGTGCCAGCAGTCCACGTACGAAGAGCTCCTATAATTCACCCCTCCACTTT. This codes for CASSPRTKSSYNSPLHF.

The chain has TRBV9 and TRBJ1-1; 9 nucleotides match TRBD1. The CDR3 consists of 16 residues. V was clipped by 3 bases and J by 7 bases; unmatched bases: 13. Looked up from germline, CDR1 is SGDLS and CDR2 is YYNGEE. The CDR3 DNA sequence: TGTGCCAGCAGCGGGAACCGGGACAGGGAAACTTTTGAAGCTTTCTTT. Translating it yields CASSGNRDRETFEAFF.

The chain has TRBV6-5 and TRBJ2-7; D gene unclear. Trimming left V 2 bases short and J 3 bases short, with 8 bases between. The V gene's germline CDR1 is MNHEY and CDR2 SVGAGI. CDR3 size: 13 residues. The CDR3 nucleotides read TGTGCCAGCAGTTACGGTAGAAACTACGAGCAGTACTTC. It translates to CASSYGRNYEQYF.

The chain couples TRBV11-3 to TRBJ2-1; D not resolved. Germline V gene sequence: CDR1 SGHNT, CDR2 YENEEA. Trimming cost V 5 bases and J 5 bases, with 10 bases left between them. The CDR3 is 13 amino acids. CDR3 residues: CASSPRTDNEQFF. For the CDR3, the DNA is TGTGCCAGCAGCCCAAGAACAGACAATGAGCAGTTCTTC.

V and J are TRBV7-9 and TRBJ1-2, with 7 bases fitting TRBD1. The CDR3 has 15 residues. V lost 5 bases to trimming and J lost 0 bases; unmatched junction nucleotides: 6. Germline V gives CDR1 SEHNR, CDR2 FQNEAQ (reference sequence). CDR3 DNA sequence: TGTGCCAGCAGCCCTAGACAGGGATCTAACTATGGCTACACCTTC. Protein: CASSPRQGSNYGYTF.

The chain couples TRBV18 to TRBJ1-2; 11 bases are a match to TRBD1. The trim removed 5 bases at V and 7 bases at J, leaving 9 bases unmatched. Germline CDR1 and CDR2: KGHSH and LQKENI. The CDR3 contains 15 residues. Here the CDR3 reads CASSENPGTGGGYTF. The CDR3 nucleotides read TGTGCCAGCTCAGAGAACCCCGGGACAGGGGGTGGCTACACCTTC.

The J gene is TRBJ2-7, the V gene TRBV28; 7 nucleotides align to TRBD1. The CDR3 is made up of 15 amino acids. The junction had 10 bases not matched to a gene; V was cut back by 5 bases and J by 3 bases. Germline CDR1 MDHEN, CDR2 SYDVKM. For the CDR3, the DNA is TGTGCCAGCAGTGGGACGGACAGGAGGTTCTACGAGCAGTACTTC. Its translation: CASSGTDRRFYEQYF.

The V gene is TRBV5-6, the J gene TRBJ2-3; 15 bases are a match to TRBD2. The trim removed 4 bases at V and 2 bases at J, leaving 11 bases unmatched. Germline V lookup: CDR1 SGHDT, CDR2 YYEEEE. The CDR3 runs 19 residues. The CDR3 loop reads CASSIRRTSGRASTDTQYF. Written as DNA, the CDR3 is TGTGCCAGCAGCATCAGACGGACTAGCGGGAGGGCCTCCACAGATACGCAGTATTTT.

This chain links TRBV28 with TRBJ1-6; 8 nucleotides agree with TRBD1. Germline CDR1 and CDR2: MDHEN and SYDVKM. The CDR3 covers 17 residues. Trimming took 5 bases from V and 9 from J; bases not matched to a gene: 15. This CDR3 is CASSPGQGSVLGSPLHF. As DNA, the CDR3 is TGTGCCAGCAGTCCTGGACAGGGTTCGGTTCTAGGTTCACCCCTCCACTTT.

The CDR3 is CASSISRTGAYNSPLHF. In nucleotides, the CDR3 is TGTGCCAGTAGTATTTCGAGGACAGGGGCCTATAATTCACCCCTCCACTTT. This chain links TRBV19 with TRBJ1-6; 9 bases fit TRBD1. CDR1 LNHDA and CDR2 SQIVND come from the germline V gene (reference sequence). V lost 3 bases to trimming and J lost 2 bases; unmatched junction nucleotides: 5. The CDR3 length is 17 residues.

This chain links TRBV9 with TRBJ2-5, with 11 bases fitting TRBD2. Trimming removed 3 bases from V and 3 bases from J; junction bases left unmatched: 10. The V gene's germline CDR1 is SGDLS and CDR2 YYNGEE. The CDR3 sequence is 17 residues long. The CDR3 DNA reads TGTGCCAGCAGCGCGCGACCCGGGACTAGCGGTAAAGAGACCCAGTACTTC. Its protein is CASSARPGTSGKETQYF. Complete variable domain (other parts from reference TRBV9 and TRBJ2-5): DSGVTQTPKHLITATGQRVTLRCSPRSGDLSVYWYQQSLDQGLQFLIQYYNGEERAKGNILERFSAQQFPDLHSELNLSSLELGDSALYFCASSARPGTSGKETQYFGPGTRLLVL.

The V and J genes are TRBV7-2 and TRBJ2-5; TRBD2 aligns across 12 bases. The CDR3 is made up of 16 amino acids. Germline V gene data show CDR1 as SGHTA and CDR2 as FQGNSA. Unmatched junction bases numbered 9, after V lost 5 bases and J lost 5 bases. The CDR3 sequence: CASSPILAGGWETQYF. For the CDR3, the DNA is TGTGCCAGCAGCCCGATACTAGCGGGAGGTTGGGAGACCCAGTACTTC.

The chain has TRBV6-6 and TRBJ1-5; weak D call: TRBD1 (6 bases). The CDR3 is 14 amino acids. Germline CDR1 MNHNY, CDR2 SVGAGI (reference sequence). V was trimmed by 8 bases and J by 6 bases, leaving 17 bases between them. CDR3 region: CASRTQGPVQPQHF. The CDR3 nucleotides read TGTGCCAGCCGTACTCAGGGGCCAGTTCAGCCCCAGCATTTT.

The chain couples TRBV6-1 to TRBJ1-5; D unclear. Germline V gives CDR1 MNHNS, CDR2 SASEGT. Between the trimmed V and J ends, which lost 7 bases and 6 bases, there was a span of 4 bases. CDR3 length equals 10 residues. The CDR3 bases are TGTGCCAGCAACGGTCAGCCCCAGCATTTT. It specifies CASNGQPQHF.

The chain has TRBV18 and TRBJ2-2, with D unclear. The CDR3 runs 15 residues. Germline V CDR1 and CDR2: KGHSH, LQKENI. The V end lost 1 base, the J end lost 0 bases, and 6 bases lay between the germline ends. The CDR3 spells CASSPRVSNTGELFF. CDR3 sequence (DNA): TGTGCCAGCTCACCACGCGTATCGAACACCGGGGAGCTGTTTTTT.

The genes are TRBV7-9 and TRBJ1-1; D call uncertain. This CDR3 is built from 13 residues. CDR1 SEHNR and CDR2 FQNEAQ come from the germline V gene (reference sequence). Trimming removed 5 bases from V and 0 bases from J, with 7 bases in between. The CDR3 loop is CASSVSVNTEAFF. CDR3 DNA sequence: TGTGCCAGCAGCGTAAGCGTGAACACTGAAGCTTTCTTT.

This chain connects TRBV5-1 to TRBJ1-1; D call uncertain. The CDR3 loop spans 15 amino acids. The germline CDR1 and CDR2 sequences are SGHRS and YFSETQ. The V gene lost 0 bases and the J gene lost 5 bases, with 14 bases spanning the gap. The CDR3 reads CASSLDPGVVTEAFF. The DNA for the CDR3 is TGCGCCAGCAGCTTGGATCCCGGGGTAGTGACTGAAGCTTTCTTT.